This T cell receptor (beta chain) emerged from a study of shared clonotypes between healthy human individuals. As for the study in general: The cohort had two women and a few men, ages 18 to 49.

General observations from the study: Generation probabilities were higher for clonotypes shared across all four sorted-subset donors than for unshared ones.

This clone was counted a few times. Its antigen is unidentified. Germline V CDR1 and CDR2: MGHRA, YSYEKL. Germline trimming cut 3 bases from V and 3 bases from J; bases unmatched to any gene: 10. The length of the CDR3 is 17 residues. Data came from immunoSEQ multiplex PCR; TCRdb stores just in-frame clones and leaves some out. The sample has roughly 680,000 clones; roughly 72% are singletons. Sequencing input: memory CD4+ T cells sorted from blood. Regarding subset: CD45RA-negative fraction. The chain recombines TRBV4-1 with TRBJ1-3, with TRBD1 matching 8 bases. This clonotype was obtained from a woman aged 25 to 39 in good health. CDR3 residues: CASSQEDRASYGNTIYF. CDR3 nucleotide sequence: TGCGCCAGCAGCCAGGAGGACAGGGCGTCTTATGGAAACACCATATATTTT.